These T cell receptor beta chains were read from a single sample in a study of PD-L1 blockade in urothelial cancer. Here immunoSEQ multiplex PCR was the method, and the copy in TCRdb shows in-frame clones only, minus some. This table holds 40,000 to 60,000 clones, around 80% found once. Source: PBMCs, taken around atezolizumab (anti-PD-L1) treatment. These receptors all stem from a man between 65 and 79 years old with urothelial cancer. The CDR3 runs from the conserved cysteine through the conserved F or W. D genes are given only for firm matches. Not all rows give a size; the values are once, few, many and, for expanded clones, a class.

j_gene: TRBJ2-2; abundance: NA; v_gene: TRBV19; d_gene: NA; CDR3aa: CASIGLYTGELFF; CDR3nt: TGTGCCAGTATCGGGTTATACACCGGGGAGCTGTTTTTT
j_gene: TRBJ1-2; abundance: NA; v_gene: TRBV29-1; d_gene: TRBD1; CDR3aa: CSVGQGRGGYTF; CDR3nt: TGCAGCGTCGGACAGGGTCGCGGTGGCTACACCTTC
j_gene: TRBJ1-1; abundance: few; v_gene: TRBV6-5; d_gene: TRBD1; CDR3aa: CASRGGQLNTEAFF; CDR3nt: TGTGCCAGCAGAGGGGGACAGTTGAACACTGAAGCTTTCTTT
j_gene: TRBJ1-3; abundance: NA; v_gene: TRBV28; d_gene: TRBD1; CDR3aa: CASSTGTVSGNTIYF; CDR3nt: TGTGCCAGCAGTACCGGGACAGTCTCTGGAAACACCATATATTTT
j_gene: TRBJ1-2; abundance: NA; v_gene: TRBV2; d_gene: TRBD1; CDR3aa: CASSLRQGGFRDTF; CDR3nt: TGTGCCAGCAGCTTACGACAGGGGGGATTTCGGGACACCTTC
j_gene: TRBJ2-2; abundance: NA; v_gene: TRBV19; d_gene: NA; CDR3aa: CAVGRSVNTGELFF; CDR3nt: TGTGCCGTGGGGAGGTCTGTGAACACCGGGGAGCTGTTTTTT
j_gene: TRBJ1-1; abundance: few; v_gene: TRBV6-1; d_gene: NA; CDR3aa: CASSEAKSGETEAFF; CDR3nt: TGTGCCAGCAGTGAAGCGAAGTCGGGGGAAACTGAAGCTTTCTTT
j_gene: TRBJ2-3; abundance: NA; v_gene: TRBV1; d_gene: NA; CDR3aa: CTSSQRWGGTDTQYF; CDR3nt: TGCACCAGCAGCCAACGCTGGGGAGGCACAGATACGCAGTATTTT
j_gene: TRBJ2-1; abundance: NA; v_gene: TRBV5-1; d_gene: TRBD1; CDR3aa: CASSYTGGLKGEQFF; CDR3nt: TGCGCCAGCAGCTATACAGGGGGCTTGAAGGGTGAGCAGTTCTTC
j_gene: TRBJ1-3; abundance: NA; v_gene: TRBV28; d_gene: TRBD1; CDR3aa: CASSSHDRGSGNTIYF; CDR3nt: TGTGCCAGCAGTTCACATGACAGGGGCTCTGGAAACACCATATATTTT
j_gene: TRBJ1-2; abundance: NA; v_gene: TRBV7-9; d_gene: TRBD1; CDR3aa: CASSPPSSTGHGYTF; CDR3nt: TGTGCCAGCAGCCCACCCAGCTCGACAGGGCATGGCTACACCTTC
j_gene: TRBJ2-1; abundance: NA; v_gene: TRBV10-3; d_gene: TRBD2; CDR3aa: CAISEPAGTSGYNEQFF; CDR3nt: TGTGCCATCAGTGAGCCAGCCGGGACTAGCGGCTACAATGAGCAGTTCTTC
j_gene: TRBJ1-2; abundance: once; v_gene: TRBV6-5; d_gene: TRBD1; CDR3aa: CASSPPPGQGSGYTF; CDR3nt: TGTGCCAGCAGTCCCCCTCCGGGACAGGGGAGTGGCTACACCTTC
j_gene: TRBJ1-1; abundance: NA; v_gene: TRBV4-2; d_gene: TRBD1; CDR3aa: CASTISTGHTEAFF; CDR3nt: TGTGCCAGCACGATCTCGACAGGGCACACTGAAGCTTTCTTT
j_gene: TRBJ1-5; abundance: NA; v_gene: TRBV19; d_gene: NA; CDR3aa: CASSVRQAYSNQPQHF; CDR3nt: TGTGCCAGTAGTGTCCGACAGGCATATAGCAATCAGCCCCAGCATTTT
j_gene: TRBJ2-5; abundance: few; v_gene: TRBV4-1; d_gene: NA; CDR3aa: CASSQEASSGMVRETQYF; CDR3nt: TGCGCCAGCAGCCAAGAAGCCTCGTCGGGAATGGTAAGGGAGACCCAGTACTTC
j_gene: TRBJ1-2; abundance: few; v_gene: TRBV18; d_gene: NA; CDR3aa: CASSPGGVGYTF; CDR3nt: TGTGCCAGCTCACCAGGGGGCGTTGGCTACACCTTC
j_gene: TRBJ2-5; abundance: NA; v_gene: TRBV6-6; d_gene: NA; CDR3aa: CASSYADYQETQYF; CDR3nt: TGTGCCAGCAGTTACGCTGACTACCAAGAGACCCAGTACTTC
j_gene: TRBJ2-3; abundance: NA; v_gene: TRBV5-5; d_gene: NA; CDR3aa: CASNYGTPRDTQYF; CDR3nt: TGTGCCAGCAACTACGGGACTCCACGCGATACGCAGTATTTT
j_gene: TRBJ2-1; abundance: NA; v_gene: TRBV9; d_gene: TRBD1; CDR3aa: CASSPQGAPYNEQFF; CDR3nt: TGTGCCAGCAGCCCCCAGGGGGCCCCCTACAATGAGCAGTTCTTC
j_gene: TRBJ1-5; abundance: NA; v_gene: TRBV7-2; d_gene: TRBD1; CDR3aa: CASSRDSDNQPQHF; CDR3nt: TGTGCCAGCAGCCGGGACAGCGACAATCAGCCCCAGCATTTT
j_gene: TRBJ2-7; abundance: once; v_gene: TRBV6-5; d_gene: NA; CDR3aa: CASTRDGGEQYF; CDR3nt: TGTGCCAGCACCCGTGACGGAGGAGAGCAGTACTTC
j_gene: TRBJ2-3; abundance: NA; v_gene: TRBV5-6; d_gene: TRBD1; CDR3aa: CASSLAGGADTDTQYF; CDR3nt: TGTGCCAGCAGCTTGGCAGGGGGCGCCGACACAGATACGCAGTATTTT
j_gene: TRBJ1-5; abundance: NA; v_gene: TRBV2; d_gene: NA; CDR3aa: CASSVGQYSNQPQHF; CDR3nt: TGTGCCAGCAGCGTAGGACAATATAGCAATCAGCCCCAGCATTTT
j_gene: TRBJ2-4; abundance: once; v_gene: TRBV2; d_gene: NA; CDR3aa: CASSEEAGKNIQYF; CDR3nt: TGTGCCAGCAGTGAAGAGGCGGGCAAAAACATTCAGTACTTC
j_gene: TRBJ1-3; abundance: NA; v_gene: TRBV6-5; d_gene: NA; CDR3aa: CASSTGQRNTIYF; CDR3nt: TGTGCCAGCAGTACCGGACAGCGCAACACCATATATTTT